The rows below give T cell receptor beta chains drawn from one sample of a study of beta chain features in type 1 diabetes. This table comes from immunoSEQ multiplex PCR, and its TCRdb copy is limited to in-frame clones, with some not included. The sample contains around 250,000 clones, 27% of which appear only once. The sample comprised central memory CD4+ T cells from blood. The receptors stem from a young man in good health. Both conserved end residues are part of each CDR3. A D gene is named only where the DNA matches it firmly. Expanded clones are given a class, and other clones once, few, many or no size at all.

v_gene	abundance	j_gene	len	d_gene	CDR3aa	CDR3nt
TRBV13	NA	TRBJ2-2	15	TRBD1	CASSRRQGNTGELFF	TGTGCCAGCAGCCGGAGACAGGGGAACACCGGGGAGCTGTTTTTT
TRBV30	NA	TRBJ1-6	16	TRBD1	CAWSTTGGRINSPLHF	TGTGCCTGGAGTACCACAGGGGGCCGGATTAATTCACCCCTCCACTTT
TRBV29-1	NA	TRBJ2-7	12	NA	CSVAGGGNEQYF	TGCAGCGTTGCTGGAGGGGGCAACGAGCAGTACTTC
TRBV29-1	NA	TRBJ2-2	14	TRBD1	CSVYRGEDTGELFF	TGCAGCGTTTACAGGGGGGAAGACACCGGGGAGCTGTTTTTT
TRBV2	NA	TRBJ1-1	13	NA	CASESTVRTEAFF	TGTGCCAGCGAGTCCACTGTAAGGACTGAAGCTTTCTTT
TRBV6-1	NA	TRBJ2-3	18	TRBD2	CASSGKMLAGGPTDTQYF	TGTGCCAGCAGTGGAAAGATGCTAGCGGGAGGCCCCACAGATACGCAGTATTTT
TRBV7-9	NA	TRBJ2-3	14	TRBD2	CASSGGLATDTQYF	TGCGCCAGCAGCGGGGGACTAGCCACAGATACGCAGTATTTT
TRBV10-3	NA	TRBJ2-7	13	NA	CAISPRGGYEQYF	TGTGCCATCAGCCCCCGGGGCGGGTACGAGCAGTACTTC
TRBV13	few	TRBJ2-2	17	TRBD1	CASSHLTDRGFGGELFF	TGTGCCAGCAGCCACCTCACGGACAGGGGGTTTGGCGGGGAGCTGTTTTTT
TRBV28	few	TRBJ2-7	13	TRBD1	CASLIQGAVEQYF	TGTGCCAGCCTTATACAGGGGGCGGTTGAGCAGTACTTC
TRBV19	few	TRBJ2-3	15	NA	CASSIWGTGTDTQYF	TGTGCCAGTAGTATTTGGGGGACTGGCACAGATACGCAGTATTTT
TRBV7-2	few	TRBJ2-1	12	NA	CASSLGVGEPFF	TGTGCCAGCAGCTTAGGGGTAGGGGAACCGTTCTTC
TRBV5-1	NA	TRBJ1-1	14	NA	CASSTGQPNTEAFF	TGCGCCAGCAGCACCGGACAGCCGAACACTGAAGCTTTCTTT
TRBV12-5	few	TRBJ2-1	12	NA	CASGLGLNEQFF	TGTGCTAGTGGTTTGGGTCTCAATGAGCAGTTCTTC
TRBV23-1	NA	TRBJ2-7	14	NA	CASSYRRGVYEQYF	TGCGCCAGCAGCTACCGGAGGGGGGTCTACGAGCAGTACTTC
TRBV7-2	few	TRBJ2-3	15	TRBD2	CASSPSGAHTDTQYF	TGTGCCAGCAGTCCTAGCGGGGCCCACACAGATACGCAGTATTTT
TRBV28	many	TRBJ2-5	15	TRBD2	CASSFLAGAQETQYF	TGTGCCAGCAGTTTTCTAGCGGGAGCCCAAGAGACCCAGTACTTC
TRBV28	NA	TRBJ2-6	15	TRBD1	CASSGQAYGANVLTF	TGTGCCAGCAGTGGACAGGCGTATGGGGCCAACGTCCTGACTTTC
TRBV28	few	TRBJ2-3	15	TRBD2	CASSAGLVGGGTQYF	TGTGCCAGCAGTGCTGGACTAGTCGGTGGTGGTACGCAGTATTTT
TRBV6-5	NA	TRBJ2-5	11	NA	CASSSRETQYF	TGTGCCAGCAGTTCTAGAGAGACCCAGTACTTC
TRBV6-5	NA	TRBJ2-3	14	TRBD1	CASNTGGVTDTQYF	TGTGCCAGCAACACAGGGGGAGTCACAGATACGCAGTATTTT
TRBV4-1	few	TRBJ1-5	13	NA	CASRGALNQPQHF	TGCGCCAGCAGGGGAGCCCTGAATCAGCCCCAGCATTTT
TRBV14	NA	TRBJ1-1	12	NA	CASFNIHTEAFF	TGTGCCAGCTTCAACATCCACACTGAAGCTTTCTTT
TRBV7-9	NA	TRBJ1-2	16	NA	CASSSLGQEANYGYTF	TGTGCCAGCAGCTCCTTGGGCCAGGAAGCTAACTATGGCTACACCTTC
TRBV5-6	NA	TRBJ2-3	16	NA	CASSLLGRGSTDTQYF	TGTGCCAGCAGCTTGTTGGGCAGGGGAAGCACAGATACGCAGTATTTT
TRBV30	few	TRBJ2-7	16	TRBD2	CAWSIDLAGSSYEQYF	TGTGCCTGGAGTATAGATCTAGCGGGAAGCTCCTACGAGCAGTACTTC
TRBV18	NA	TRBJ2-1	15	NA	CASSPPGGGGNEQFF	TGTGCCAGCTCACCACCCGGCGGAGGGGGGAATGAGCAGTTCTTC
TRBV4-2	many	TRBJ2-1	15	NA	CASSQDWRGGDEQFF	TGTGCCAGCAGCCAAGATTGGCGGGGTGGGGATGAGCAGTTCTTC
TRBV5-6	once	TRBJ2-5	14	TRBD2	CASSPGGEQETQYF	TGTGCCAGCAGCCCGGGGGGAGAACAAGAGACCCAGTACTTC
TRBV30	few	TRBJ2-7	14	TRBD1	CAWSVGRGSYEQYF	TGTGCCTGGAGTGTAGGCAGGGGGTCCTACGAGCAGTACTTC
TRBV27	few	TRBJ2-7	13	TRBD1	CASSSAGGYEQYF	TGTGCCAGCAGTTCGGCAGGGGGCTACGAGCAGTACTTC
TRBV30	once	TRBJ2-7	14	NA	CAWSVLDGTYEQYF	TGTGCCTGGAGTGTTCTGGACGGTACCTACGAGCAGTACTTC
TRBV9	few	TRBJ2-3	12	NA	CASSPLRDTQYF	TGTGCCAGCAGCCCTCTACGCGATACGCAGTATTTT
TRBV7-2	few	TRBJ2-1	17	TRBD2	CASSLTQLAGGYNEQFF	TGTGCCAGCAGCTTGACCCAACTAGCGGGAGGGTACAATGAGCAGTTCTTC
TRBV6-5	few	TRBJ2-2	15	NA	CASTYARAWTGELFF	TGTGCCAGCACCTACGCTAGGGCTTGGACCGGGGAGCTGTTTTTT
TRBV23-1	few	TRBJ1-2	16	NA	CASSQSVCRGSYGYTF	TGCGCCAGCAGTCAATCCGTCTGTCGCGGGTCCTATGGCTACACCTTC
TRBV7-9	few	TRBJ2-7	13	TRBD2	CASSLGLADEQYF	TGTGCCAGCAGCTTAGGACTAGCAGACGAGCAGTACTTC
TRBV5-4	many	TRBJ2-1	15	NA	CASSPTRGGYNEQFF	TGTGCCAGCAGCCCAACCCGAGGGGGATACAATGAGCAGTTCTTC
TRBV13	NA	TRBJ1-1	17	TRBD1	CASSLEWGGQGGAEAFF	TGTGCCAGCAGCTTAGAGTGGGGCGGACAGGGTGGCGCTGAAGCTTTCTTT
TRBV27	few	TRBJ2-6	17	NA	CASSPRTDNSGANVLTF	TGTGCCAGCAGTCCGCGGACGGATAACTCTGGGGCCAACGTCCTGACTTTC
TRBV7-2	NA	TRBJ1-5	13	NA	CASSFTGLPPQHF	TGTGCCAGCAGCTTTACAGGGCTACCGCCCCAGCATTTT